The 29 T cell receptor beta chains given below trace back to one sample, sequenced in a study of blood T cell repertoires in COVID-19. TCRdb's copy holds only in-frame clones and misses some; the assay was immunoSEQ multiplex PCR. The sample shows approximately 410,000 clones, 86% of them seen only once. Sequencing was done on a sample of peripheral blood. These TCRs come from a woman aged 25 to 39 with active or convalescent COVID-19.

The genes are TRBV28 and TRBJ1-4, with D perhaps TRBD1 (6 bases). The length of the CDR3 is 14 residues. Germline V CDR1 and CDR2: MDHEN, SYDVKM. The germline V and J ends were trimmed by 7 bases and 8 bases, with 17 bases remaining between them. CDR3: CASNPGHGREKLFF. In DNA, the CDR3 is TGTGCCAGCAATCCGGGACACGGACGGGAAAAACTGTTTTTT.

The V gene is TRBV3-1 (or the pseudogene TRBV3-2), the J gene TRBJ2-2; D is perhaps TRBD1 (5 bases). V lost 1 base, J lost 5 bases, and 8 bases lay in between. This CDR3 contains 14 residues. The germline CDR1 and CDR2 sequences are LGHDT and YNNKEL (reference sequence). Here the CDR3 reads CASSQVAGTGELFF. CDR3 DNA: TGTGCCAGCAGCCAAGTTGCAGGGACCGGGGAGCTGTTTTTT.

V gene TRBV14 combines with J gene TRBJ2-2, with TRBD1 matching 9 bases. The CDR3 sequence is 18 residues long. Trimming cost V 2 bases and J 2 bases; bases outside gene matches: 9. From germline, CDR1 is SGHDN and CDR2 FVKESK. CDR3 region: CASSQPGDREANTGELFF. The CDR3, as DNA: TGTGCCAGCAGCCAACCCGGGGACAGGGAGGCTAACACCGGGGAGCTGTTTTTT.

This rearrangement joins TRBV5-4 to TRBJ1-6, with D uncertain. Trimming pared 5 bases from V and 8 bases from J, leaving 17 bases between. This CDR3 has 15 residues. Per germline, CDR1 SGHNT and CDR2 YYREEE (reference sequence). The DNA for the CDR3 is TGTGCCAGCAGTGAAAACGGGAGGGAGGATTCACCCCTCCACTTT. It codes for CASSENGREDSPLHF. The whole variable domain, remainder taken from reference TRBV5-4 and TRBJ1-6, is ETGVTQSPTHLIKTRGQQVTLRCSSQSGHNTVSWYQQALGQGPQFIFQYYREEENGRGNFPPRFSGLQFPNYSSELNVNALELDDSALYLCASSENGREDSPLHFGNGTRLTVT.

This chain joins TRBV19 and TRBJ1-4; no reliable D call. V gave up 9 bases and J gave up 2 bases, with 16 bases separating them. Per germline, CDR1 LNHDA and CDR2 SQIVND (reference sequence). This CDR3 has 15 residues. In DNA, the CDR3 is TGTGCCAGCCAAGCACTCGACGGGACTAATGAAAAACTGTTTTTT. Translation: CASQALDGTNEKLFF.

CDR3 protein: CAGRTGKAEAFF. Here the CDR3 DNA reads TGTGCCGGTAGAACAGGGAAGGCTGAAGCTTTCTTT. The chain links TRBV27 to TRBJ1-1, with D possibly matching TRBD1 (6 bases). The CDR3 sequence is 12 residues long. Trimming stripped 11 bases from V and 6 bases from J, with 16 bases between. CDR1 MNHEY and CDR2 SMNVEV come from the germline V gene (reference sequence).

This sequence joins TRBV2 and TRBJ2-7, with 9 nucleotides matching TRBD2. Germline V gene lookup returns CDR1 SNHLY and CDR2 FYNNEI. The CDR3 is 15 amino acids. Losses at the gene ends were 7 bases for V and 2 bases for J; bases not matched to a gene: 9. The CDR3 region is CASKQGASGAYEQYF. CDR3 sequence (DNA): TGTGCCAGCAAACAAGGGGCTAGCGGGGCCTACGAGCAGTACTTC.

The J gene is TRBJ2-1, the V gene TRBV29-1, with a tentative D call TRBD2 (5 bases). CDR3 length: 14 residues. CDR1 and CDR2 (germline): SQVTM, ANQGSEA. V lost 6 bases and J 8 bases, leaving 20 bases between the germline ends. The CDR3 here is CSVYWIRTGDEQFF. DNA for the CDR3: TGCAGCGTGTATTGGATCAGGACTGGGGATGAGCAGTTCTTC.

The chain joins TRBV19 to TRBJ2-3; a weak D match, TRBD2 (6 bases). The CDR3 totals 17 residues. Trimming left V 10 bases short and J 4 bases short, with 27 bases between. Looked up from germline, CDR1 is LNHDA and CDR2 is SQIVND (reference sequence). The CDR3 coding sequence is TGTGCCACCCGGGACTTTACCGTGGGGACTTCGGCAGATACGCAGTATTTT. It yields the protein CATRDFTVGTSADTQYF.

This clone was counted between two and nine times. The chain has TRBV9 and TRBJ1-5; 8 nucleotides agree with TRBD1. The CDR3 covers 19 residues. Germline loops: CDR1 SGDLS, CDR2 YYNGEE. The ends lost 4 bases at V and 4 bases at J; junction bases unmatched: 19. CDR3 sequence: CASSPRDRKRKGSNQPQHF. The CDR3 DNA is TGTGCCAGCAGCCCGAGGGACAGGAAGAGGAAGGGATCGAATCAGCCCCAGCATTTT.

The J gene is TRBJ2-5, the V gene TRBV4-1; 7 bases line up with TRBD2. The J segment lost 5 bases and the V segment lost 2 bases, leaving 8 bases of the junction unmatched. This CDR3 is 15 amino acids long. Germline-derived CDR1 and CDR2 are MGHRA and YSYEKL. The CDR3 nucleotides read TGCGCCAGCAGCCAATTTACTAGCGAAGGGGAGACCCAGTACTTC. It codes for CASSQFTSEGETQYF.

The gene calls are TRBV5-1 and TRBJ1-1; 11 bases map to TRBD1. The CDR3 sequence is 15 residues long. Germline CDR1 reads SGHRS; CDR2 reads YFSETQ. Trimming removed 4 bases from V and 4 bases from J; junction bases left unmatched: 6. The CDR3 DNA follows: TGCGCCAGCAGCCCGCAGGACAGGGGGCTCACTGAAGCTTTCTTT. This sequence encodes CASSPQDRGLTEAFF.

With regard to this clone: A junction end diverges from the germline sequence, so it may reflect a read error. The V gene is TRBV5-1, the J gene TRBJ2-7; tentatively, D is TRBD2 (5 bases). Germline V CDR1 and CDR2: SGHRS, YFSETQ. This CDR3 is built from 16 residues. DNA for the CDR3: TGCGCCAGCGGCTTTGATACCAGCGGCACCTCCTACGAGCAGTACTTC. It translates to CASGFDTSGTSYEQYF.

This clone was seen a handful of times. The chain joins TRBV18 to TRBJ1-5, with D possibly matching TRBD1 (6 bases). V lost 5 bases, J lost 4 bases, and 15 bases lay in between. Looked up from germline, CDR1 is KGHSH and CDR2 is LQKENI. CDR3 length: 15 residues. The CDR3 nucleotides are TGTGCCAGCTCATCTACAGGGTTTGGTAATCAGCCCCAGCATTTT. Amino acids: CASSSTGFGNQPQHF.

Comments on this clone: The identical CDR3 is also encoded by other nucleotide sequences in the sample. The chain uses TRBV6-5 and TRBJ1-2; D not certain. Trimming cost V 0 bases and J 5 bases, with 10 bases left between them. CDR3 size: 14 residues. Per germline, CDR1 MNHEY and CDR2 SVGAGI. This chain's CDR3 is CASSYSAGGYGYTF. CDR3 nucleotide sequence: TGTGCCAGCAGTTACTCGGCTGGCGGATATGGCTACACCTTC.

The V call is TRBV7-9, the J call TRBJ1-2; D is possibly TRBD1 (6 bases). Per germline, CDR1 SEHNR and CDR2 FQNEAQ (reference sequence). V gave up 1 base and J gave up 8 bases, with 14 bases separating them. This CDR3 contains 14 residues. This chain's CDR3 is CASSLDRQADGYTF. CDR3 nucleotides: TGTGCCAGCAGCTTAGACCGACAGGCAGACGGCTACACCTTC.

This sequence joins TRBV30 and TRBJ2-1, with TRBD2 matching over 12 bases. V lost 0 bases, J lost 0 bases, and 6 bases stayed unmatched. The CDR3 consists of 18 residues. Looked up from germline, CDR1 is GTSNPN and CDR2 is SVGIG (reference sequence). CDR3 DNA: TGTGCCTGGAGTGTAACCCGGACTAGCGGGGACTCCTACAATGAGCAGTTCTTC. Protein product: CAWSVTRTSGDSYNEQFF.

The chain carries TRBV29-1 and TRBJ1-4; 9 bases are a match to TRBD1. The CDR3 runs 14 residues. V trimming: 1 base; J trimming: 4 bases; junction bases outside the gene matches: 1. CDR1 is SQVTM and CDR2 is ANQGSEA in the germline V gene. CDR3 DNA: TGCAGCGTTGAAGGACAGGGGGGTAATGAAAAACTGTTTTTT. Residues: CSVEGQGGNEKLFF.

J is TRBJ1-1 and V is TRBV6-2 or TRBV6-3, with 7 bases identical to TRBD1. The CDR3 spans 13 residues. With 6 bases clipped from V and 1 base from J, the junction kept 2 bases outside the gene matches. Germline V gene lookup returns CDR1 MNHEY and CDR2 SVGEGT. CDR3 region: CASSGQENTEAFF. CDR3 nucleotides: TGTGCCAGCAGCGGACAGGAGAACACTGAAGCTTTCTTT.

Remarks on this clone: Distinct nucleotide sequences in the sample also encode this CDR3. CDR3: CASSLGQVNTEAFF. DNA for the CDR3: TGCGCCAGCAGCTTGGGACAGGTGAACACTGAAGCTTTCTTT. The rearrangement uses TRBV5-1 and TRBJ1-1; the D gene is possibly TRBD1 (6 bases). V was clipped by 0 bases and J by 0 bases, with 6 bases between them. CDR3 length: 14 amino acids. Germline CDR1 and CDR2: SGHRS and YFSETQ.

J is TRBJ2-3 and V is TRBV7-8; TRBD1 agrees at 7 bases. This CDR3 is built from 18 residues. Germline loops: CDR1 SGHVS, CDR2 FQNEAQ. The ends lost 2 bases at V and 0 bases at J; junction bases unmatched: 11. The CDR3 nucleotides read TGTGCCAGCAGCTTAATGATTCCGGGGACAGCTAGCACAGATACGCAGTATTTT. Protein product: CASSLMIPGTASTDTQYF.

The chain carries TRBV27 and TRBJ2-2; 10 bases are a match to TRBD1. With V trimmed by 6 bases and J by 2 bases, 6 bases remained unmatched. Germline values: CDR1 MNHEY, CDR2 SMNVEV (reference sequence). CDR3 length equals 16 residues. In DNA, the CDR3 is TGTGCCAGCAGACCGGGACAGGGGTTAAACACCGGGGAGCTGTTTTTT. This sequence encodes CASRPGQGLNTGELFF.

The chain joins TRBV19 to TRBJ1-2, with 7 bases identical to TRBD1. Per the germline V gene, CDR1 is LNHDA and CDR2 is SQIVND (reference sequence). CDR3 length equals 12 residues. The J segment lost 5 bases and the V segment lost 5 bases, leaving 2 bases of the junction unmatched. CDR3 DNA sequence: TGTGCCAGTAGTCGACAGGGTTATGGCTACACCTTC. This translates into CASSRQGYGYTF.

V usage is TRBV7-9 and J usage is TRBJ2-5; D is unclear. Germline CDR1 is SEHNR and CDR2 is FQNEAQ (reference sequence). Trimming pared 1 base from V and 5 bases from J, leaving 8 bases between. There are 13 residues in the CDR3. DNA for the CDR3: TGTGCCAGCAGCTTAGGAGATTGGGAGACCCAGTACTTC. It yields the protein CASSLGDWETQYF.

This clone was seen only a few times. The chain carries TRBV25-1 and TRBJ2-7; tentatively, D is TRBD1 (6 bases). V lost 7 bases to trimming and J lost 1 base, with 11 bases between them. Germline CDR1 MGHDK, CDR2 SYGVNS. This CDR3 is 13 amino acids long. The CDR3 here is CASTRTESYEQYF. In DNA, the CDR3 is TGTGCCAGCACTCGGACAGAATCCTACGAGCAGTACTTC.

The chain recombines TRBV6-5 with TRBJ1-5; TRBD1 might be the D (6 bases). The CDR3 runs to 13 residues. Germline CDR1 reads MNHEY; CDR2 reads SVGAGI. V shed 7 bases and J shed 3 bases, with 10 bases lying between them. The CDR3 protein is CASNSGANQPQHF. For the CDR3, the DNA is TGTGCCAGCAACTCAGGGGCCAATCAGCCCCAGCATTTT.

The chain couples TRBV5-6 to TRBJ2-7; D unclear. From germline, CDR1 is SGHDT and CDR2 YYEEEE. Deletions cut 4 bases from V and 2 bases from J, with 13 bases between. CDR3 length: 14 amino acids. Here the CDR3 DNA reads TGTGCCAGCAGCCCTCTGGGCCCAGCCTACGAGCAGTACTTC. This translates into CASSPLGPAYEQYF. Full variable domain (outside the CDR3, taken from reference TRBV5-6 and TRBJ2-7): DAGVTQSPTHLIKTRGQQVTLRCSPKSGHDTVSWYQQALGQGPQFIFQYYEEEERQRGNFPDRFSGHQFPNYSSELNVNALLLGDSALYLCASSPLGPAYEQYFGPGTRLTVT.

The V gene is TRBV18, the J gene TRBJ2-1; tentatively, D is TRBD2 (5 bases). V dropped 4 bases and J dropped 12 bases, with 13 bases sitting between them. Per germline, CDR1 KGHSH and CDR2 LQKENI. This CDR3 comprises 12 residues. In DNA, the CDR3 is TGTGCCAGCTCACACCCGGGCCTAGCGCAGTTCTTC. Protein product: CASSHPGLAQFF.

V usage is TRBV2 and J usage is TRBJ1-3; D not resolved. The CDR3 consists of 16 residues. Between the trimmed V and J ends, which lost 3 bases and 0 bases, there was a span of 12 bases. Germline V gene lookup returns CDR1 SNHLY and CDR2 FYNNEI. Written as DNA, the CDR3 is TGTGCCAGCAGTGAGAGCAGGATCAGCTCTGGAAACACCATATATTTT. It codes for CASSESRISSGNTIYF.